This entry concerns a single TCR beta chain. MiXCR, run by TCRdb on the reads, gives a single entry per CDR3 protein. The table includes about 300,000 distinct CDR3 sequences, about a tenth detected once. This sample was taken from a study of T cell repertoires in cytomegalovirus infection. CDR3 length: 15 residues. Between the trimmed V and J ends, which lost 5 bases and 0 bases, there was a span of 15 bases. Germline V gene data show CDR1 as DFQATT and CDR2 as SNEGSKA (reference sequence). The origin of this receptor is a human donor in good health (CMV status not recorded). Some clones in this sample may be carry-over from other donors' samples. The sequenced material came from PBMCs. The chain recombines TRBV20-1 with TRBJ2-3; TRBD2 might be the D (7 bases). CDR3 residues: CSASVAGASTDTQYF. The CDR3 DNA follows: TGCAGTGCTTCGGTGGCGGGGGCTAGCACAGATACGCAGTATTTT.